What follows are 9 T cell receptor beta chains derived from one specimen sequenced in a study of response to subunit inactivated influenza vaccine. TCRdb reprocessed the RT-PCR reads with MiXCR, giving one entry per CDR3 protein. The table shows roughly 630,000 distinct CDR3 sequences, with 14% occurring only once. Sample: PBMCs from blood, taken 14 to 15 days before vaccination. These receptors came from a man aged 50 to 60 who received an inactivated influenza vaccine.

The V call is TRBV4-2, the J call TRBJ1-2, with unresolved D. The length of the CDR3 is 16 residues. Germline assignment: CDR1 LGHNA and CDR2 YNFKEQ. Trimming took 0 bases from V and 3 from J, leaving 14 bases between them. CDR3 sequence reads: CASSQERMAADYGYTF. The DNA of the CDR3 is TGTGCCAGCAGCCAAGAGAGAATGGCAGCCGACTATGGCTACACCTTC.

The J gene is TRBJ2-2, the V gene TRBV28, with D possibly being TRBD1 (6 bases). V dropped 3 bases and J dropped 6 bases, with 11 bases sitting between them. The germline V gene encodes CDR1 MDHEN and CDR2 SYDVKM. This CDR3 spans 14 amino acids. CDR3 protein: CASSFQGPSGELFF. CDR3 bases: TGTGCCAGCAGTTTCCAGGGGCCCTCCGGGGAGCTGTTTTTT. Variable domain in full (rest from reference TRBV28 and TRBJ2-2): DVKVTQSSRYLVKRTGEKVFLECVQDMDHENMFWYRQDPGLGLRLIYFSYDVKMKEKGDIPEGYSVSREKKERFSLILESASTNQTSMYLCASSFQGPSGELFFGEGSRLTVL.

This clonotype was detected ten times or more. The chain links TRBV6-2 or TRBV6-3 to TRBJ2-7; 8 positions match TRBD1. Germline V gene data show CDR1 as MNHEY and CDR2 as SVGEGT. The V and J ends lost 3 bases and 3 bases, in that order; junction bases with no gene match: 13. There are 17 residues in the CDR3. The CDR3 spells CASSYPTQGEVVYEQYF. CDR3 coding DNA: TGTGCCAGCAGTTATCCGACACAGGGGGAGGTGGTCTACGAGCAGTACTTC.

At least ten counts were recorded for this clonotype. The V and J genes are TRBV28 and TRBJ2-6; D not resolved. CDR3 length: 12 amino acids. The germline V gene encodes CDR1 MDHEN and CDR2 SYDVKM. Trimming took off 3 bases at V and 7 bases at J, with 4 bases between the two ends. CDR3 amino acids: CASSFFANVLTF. The CDR3 DNA reads as TGTGCCAGCAGTTTTTTTGCCAACGTCCTGACTTTC.

V and J are TRBV2 and TRBJ2-7; tentative D call: TRBD1 (6 bases). Trimming took 6 bases from V and 4 from J, leaving 25 bases between them. This CDR3 comprises 17 residues. Germline V CDR1 and CDR2: SNHLY, FYNNEI. The CDR3 here is CASRGALASRAGYEQYF. Here the CDR3 DNA reads TGTGCCAGCAGGGGGGCTTTAGCCTCCCGAGCCGGGTACGAGCAGTACTTC.

This clonotype has only a few counts. This chain joins TRBV5-1 and TRBJ2-5; D remains unclear. V lost 0 bases and J 2 bases, leaving 14 bases between the germline ends. CDR1 is SGHRS and CDR2 is YFSETQ in the germline V gene. The CDR3 has 16 amino acids. CDR3 nucleotides: TGCGCCAGCAGCTTGGTGGCGATACCCGGTCAAGAGACCCAGTACTTC. Protein: CASSLVAIPGQETQYF.

As DNA, the CDR3 is TGTGCCAGTAGCACCGGACGCAGGAGCTCCTACGAGCAGTACTTC. Translating it yields CASSTGRRSSYEQYF. The chain carries TRBV19 and TRBJ2-7; D call uncertain. Germline V CDR1 and CDR2: LNHDA, SQIVND (reference sequence). The CDR3 runs 15 residues. V was cut by 6 bases and J by 0 bases, with 15 bases left in between.

The V call is TRBV15, the J call TRBJ2-5, with TRBD2 identical over 11 bases. Losses at the gene ends were 3 bases for V and 2 bases for J; bases not matched to a gene: 8. In germline, CDR1 is LNHNV, CDR2 YYDKDF (reference sequence). The CDR3 has 17 residues. The CDR3 nucleotides read TGTGCCACCAGCAGTTCTCCGGGACTAGCGGAGCAAGAGACCCAGTACTTC. Translating it yields CATSSSPGLAEQETQYF.

This clonotype has ten or more counts. This chain joins TRBV5-5 and TRBJ2-2, with D tentatively TRBD1 (5 bases). V was pared by 2 bases and J by 5 bases, with 13 bases between. CDR3 length: 15 amino acids. Germline V lookup: CDR1 SGHKS, CDR2 YYEKEE (reference sequence). DNA for the CDR3: TGTGCCAGCAGCTTATATGGGGCTGGGACCGGGGAGCTGTTTTTT. Its translation is CASSLYGAGTGELFF.